The 16 T cell receptor beta chains below all came from one sample that was sequenced in a study of blood T cell repertoires in COVID-19. TCRdb keeps only in-frame clones here, not all; method: immunoSEQ multiplex PCR. The table shows a few hundred thousand clones, with approximately 91% occurring only once. Sample: peripheral blood. Source of these receptors: a woman aged 40 to 50 who had recovered from COVID-19.

V gene TRBV25-1 combines with J gene TRBJ2-5; TRBD2 matches 7 bases. CDR3 length equals 15 residues. Germline CDR1 is MGHDK and CDR2 is SYGVNS. After removal of 4 bases from V and 4 bases from J, the junction contained 9 bases not matched to a gene. This CDR3 reads CASSVGGGGRETQYF. The CDR3 DNA reads TGTGCCAGCAGTGTTGGTGGCGGCGGGAGAGAGACCCAGTACTTC.

The chain combines TRBV4-1 with TRBJ1-4; D remains unclear. This CDR3 spans 13 amino acids. Trimming shortened V by 3 bases and J by 8 bases, and 10 bases separated the two germline ends. Germline V gene data show CDR1 as MGHRA and CDR2 as YSYEKL. CDR3 sequence: CASSHRLGEKLFF. The CDR3 DNA is TGCGCCAGCAGCCATAGACTCGGAGAAAAACTGTTTTTT.

The V call is TRBV5-6, the J call TRBJ1-6, with D hard to call. CDR3 length: 12 amino acids. Germline lookup yields CDR1 SGHDT and CDR2 YYEEEE. V lost 0 bases and J lost 12, with 7 bases in between. The chain's CDR3 is CASSLGAGPLHF. CDR3 DNA sequence: TGTGCCAGCAGCTTGGGGGCCGGACCCCTCCACTTT.

The chain uses TRBV3-1 (or the pseudogene TRBV3-2) and TRBJ2-3, with 14 bases matching TRBD2. V lost 4 bases and J lost 5; bases outside the gene matches: 5. From germline, CDR1 is LGHDT and CDR2 YNNKEL (reference sequence). CDR3 length: 16 residues. The CDR3 sequence is CASSLTGLAGEDTQYF. For the CDR3, the DNA is TGTGCCAGCAGCCTGACGGGACTAGCGGGAGAAGATACGCAGTATTTT.

The gene calls are TRBV7-6 and TRBJ2-2; D is unresolved. The CDR3 length is 15 residues. The germline gives CDR1 SGHVS, CDR2 FNYEAQ. V lost 1 base and J 0 bases, leaving 6 bases between the germline ends. The CDR3 DNA reads TGTGCCAGCAGCTTAGACTCGACGAACACCGGGGAGCTGTTTTTT. Its protein product is CASSLDSTNTGELFF.

The rearrangement links TRBV27 to TRBJ2-4; 8 bases are a match to TRBD1. This CDR3 has 16 residues. The junction had 10 bases not matched to a gene; V was cut back by 9 bases and J by 0 bases. The V gene's germline CDR1 is MNHEY and CDR2 SMNVEV (reference sequence). CDR3 DNA sequence: TGTGCCAGTTCATCGACAGGGGCTGAAGCCAAAAACATTCAGTACTTC. It codes for CASSSTGAEAKNIQYF.

The rearrangement joins TRBV14 to TRBJ2-1, with TRBD2 matching over 12 bases. CDR1 is SGHDN and CDR2 is FVKESK in the germline V gene. V was pared by 3 bases and J by 0 bases, with 3 bases of the junction left unmatched. This CDR3 spans 17 amino acids. The CDR3: CASSQRTSGISYNEQFF. Here the CDR3 DNA reads TGTGCCAGCAGCCAGAGGACTAGCGGGATCTCCTACAATGAGCAGTTCTTC.

The chain couples TRBV18 to TRBJ2-1; 10 bases are shared with TRBD1. The CDR3 spans 15 residues. V gave up 6 bases and J gave up 8 bases; unmatched junction bases: 10. Germline lookup yields CDR1 KGHSH and CDR2 LQKENI. CDR3 in amino acids: CASSLVGQGVDEQFF. The CDR3 region has the DNA TGTGCCAGCTCGCTCGTTGGACAGGGGGTTGATGAGCAGTTCTTC.

In this sample, this clone turned up once. The chain is built from TRBV18 and TRBJ2-6, with D unresolved. CDR1 and CDR2 from the germline V gene are KGHSH and LQKENI. The V end was cut by 3 bases, the J end by 2 bases, with 11 bases between. The CDR3 runs to 16 residues. The CDR3 DNA follows: TGTGCCAGCTCACCGTCTTCAGTGGCTGGGGCCAACGTCCTGACTTTC. It specifies CASSPSSVAGANVLTF.

V gene TRBV7-2 combines with J gene TRBJ2-7, with TRBD2 as a possible D gene (5 bases). V dropped 2 bases and J dropped 2 bases, with 10 bases sitting between them. Germline V gives CDR1 SGHTA, CDR2 FQGNSA. There are 14 residues in the CDR3. In nucleotides, the CDR3 is TGTGCCAGCAGCTTAAGTGCGGAGGCCTACGAGCAGTACTTC. The encoded protein is CASSLSAEAYEQYF.

V is TRBV5-4 and J is TRBJ2-5; 9 nucleotides align to TRBD2. Looked up from germline, CDR1 is SGHNT and CDR2 is YYREEE (reference sequence). This CDR3 is 15 amino acids long. J gave up 2 bases and V 4 bases, and 6 bases lay outside the gene matches. This chain's CDR3 is CASSPWTSEQETQYF. For the CDR3, the DNA is TGTGCCAGCAGCCCATGGACTAGCGAGCAAGAGACCCAGTACTTC.

This chain connects TRBV4-1 to TRBJ1-2, with 7 bases that match TRBD1. This CDR3 is built from 16 residues. Per the germline V gene, CDR1 is MGHRA and CDR2 is YSYEKL. Trimming cost V 0 bases and J 4 bases; bases outside gene matches: 8. CDR3 DNA sequence: TGCGCCAGCAGCCAAGAAGGAGGGGGCAGCGGCTATGGCTACACCTTC. It translates to CASSQEGGGSGYGYTF.

V is TRBV9 and J is TRBJ2-4, with 14 bases matching TRBD2. V trimming: 0 bases; J trimming: 2 bases; junction bases outside the gene matches: 7. Germline-derived CDR1 and CDR2 are SGDLS and YYNGEE. The CDR3 runs to 19 residues. CDR3 sequence: CASSVEGLAGVGSKNIQYF. The CDR3 DNA follows: TGTGCCAGCAGCGTAGAGGGACTAGCGGGAGTCGGGTCCAAAAACATTCAGTACTTC.

The chain recombines TRBV5-1 with TRBJ1-4, with a tentative D call TRBD1 (5 bases). Deletions cut 4 bases from V and 5 bases from J, with 12 bases between. Germline CDR1 is SGHRS and CDR2 is YFSETQ. The CDR3 runs to 14 residues. CDR3 bases: TGCGCCAGCAGCCCGACAGTTTCGAATGAAAAACTGTTTTTT. Amino acid sequence: CASSPTVSNEKLFF.

The chain uses TRBV27 and TRBJ1-1, with D perhaps matching TRBD1 (5 bases). Germline-derived CDR1 and CDR2 are MNHEY and SMNVEV (reference sequence). Trimming cost V 11 bases and J 1 base, with 17 bases left between them. The CDR3 totals 14 residues. The CDR3 sequence: CAAGGEDWNTEAFF. The CDR3 nucleotides read TGTGCCGCGGGGGGAGAAGATTGGAACACTGAAGCTTTCTTT.

The J gene is TRBJ2-3, the V gene TRBV28, with D tentatively TRBD1 (6 bases). The CDR3 length is 17 residues. The germline V gene has CDR1 MDHEN and CDR2 SYDVKM. V was clipped by 6 bases and J by 1 base, with 20 bases between them. CDR3 DNA sequence: TGTGCCAGCAGCTTGACCCAACAGGGTACTGGCACAGATACGCAGTATTTT. The encoded protein is CASSLTQQGTGTDTQYF. Combining the CDR3 with reference TRBV28 and TRBJ2-3 gives the whole variable domain DVKVTQSSRYLVKRTGEKVFLECVQDMDHENMFWYRQDPGLGLRLIYFSYDVKMKEKGDIPEGYSVSREKKERFSLILESASTNQTSMYLCASSLTQQGTGTDTQYFGPGTRLTVL.